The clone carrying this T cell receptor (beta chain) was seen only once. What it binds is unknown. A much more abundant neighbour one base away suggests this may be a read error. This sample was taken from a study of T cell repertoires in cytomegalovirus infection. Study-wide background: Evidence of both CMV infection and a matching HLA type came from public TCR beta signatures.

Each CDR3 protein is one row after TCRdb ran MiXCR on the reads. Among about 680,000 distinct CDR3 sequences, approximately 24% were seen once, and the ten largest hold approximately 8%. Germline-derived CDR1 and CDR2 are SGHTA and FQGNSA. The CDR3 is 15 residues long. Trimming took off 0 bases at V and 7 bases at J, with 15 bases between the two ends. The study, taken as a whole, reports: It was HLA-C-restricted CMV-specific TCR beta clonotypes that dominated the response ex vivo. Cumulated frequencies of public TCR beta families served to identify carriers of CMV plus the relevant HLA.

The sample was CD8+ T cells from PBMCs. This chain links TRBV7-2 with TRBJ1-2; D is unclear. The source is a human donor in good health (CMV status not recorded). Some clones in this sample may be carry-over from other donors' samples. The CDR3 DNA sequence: TGTGCCAGCAGCTTAGCGCTCGGGAGTGTTTGTGGCTACACCTTC. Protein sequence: CASSLALGSVCGYTF.